Below are 21 T cell receptor beta chains sequenced from a single sample in a study of chemoradiotherapy in HPV16-positive cancers. Sequenced by immunoSEQ multiplex PCR; TCRdb stores in-frame clones only, minus some. Of approximately 58,000 clones listed, about 92% are singletons. Sequencing was performed on blood, taken from a patient who underwent chemoradiotherapy. The receptor set was obtained from a human donor with HPV-associated anogenital cancer.

This clone was counted a single time. The chain couples TRBV5-1 to TRBJ2-2; 7 positions match TRBD2. V shed 5 bases, J shed 7 bases, and the junction held 14 bases outside the gene matches. The CDR3 runs 16 residues. Germline V gene lookup returns CDR1 SGHRS and CDR2 YFSETQ. CDR3 bases: TGCGCCAGCAGGTCTCGACTAGCCGGCGGGGGCGGGGAGCTGTTTTTT. Amino acids: CASRSRLAGGGGELFF.

This chain joins TRBV5-1 and TRBJ2-7, with 9 bases fitting TRBD1. With 3 bases clipped from V and 1 base from J, the junction kept 2 bases outside the gene matches. Looked up from germline, CDR1 is SGHRS and CDR2 is YFSETQ. The CDR3 runs to 14 residues. The chain's CDR3 is CASSSGQGSYEQYF. The CDR3 DNA reads as TGCGCCAGCAGCTCGGGACAGGGATCCTACGAGCAGTACTTC.

The chain has TRBV7-2 and TRBJ1-5; D gene unclear. The germline V gene encodes CDR1 SGHTA and CDR2 FQGNSA. The V gene lost 3 bases and the J gene lost 0 bases, with 9 bases spanning the gap. CDR3 size: 15 residues. Here the CDR3 DNA reads TGTGCCAGCAGCTTGGACGGTTATAGCAATCAGCCCCAGCATTTT. Protein sequence: CASSLDGYSNQPQHF.

V is TRBV7-6 and J is TRBJ1-6; D not certain. Germline lookup yields CDR1 SGHVS and CDR2 FNYEAQ. V lost 7 bases and J lost 8, with 21 bases in between. The CDR3 consists of 16 residues. The CDR3 region is CASTPRSTSADSPLHF. CDR3 nucleotide sequence: TGTGCCAGCACCCCTCGCAGTACAAGCGCGGATTCACCCCTCCACTTT.

The chain uses TRBV30 and TRBJ1-3; the D gene is possibly TRBD1 (5 bases). The CDR3 is 13 residues long. Germline CDR1 reads GTSNPN; CDR2 reads SVGIG (reference sequence). Trimming pared 4 bases from V and 0 bases from J, leaving 7 bases between. The CDR3 DNA follows: TGTGCCTGGACAAGGGGCTCTGGAAACACCATATATTTT. Residues: CAWTRGSGNTIYF.

V is TRBV5-6 and J is TRBJ2-7; tentative D call: TRBD2 (5 bases). Germline V gene lookup returns CDR1 SGHDT and CDR2 YYEEEE. V was trimmed by 2 bases and J by 5 bases, leaving 11 bases between them. The length of the CDR3 is 13 residues. CDR3 sequence: CASSFGRADEQYF. The DNA of the CDR3 is TGTGCCAGCAGCTTTGGGCGGGCAGACGAGCAGTACTTC.

The chain employs TRBV7-3 and TRBJ1-1; D not resolved. V was pared by 5 bases and J by 0 bases, with 10 bases between. Germline V gene data show CDR1 as SGHTA and CDR2 as FQGTGA. CDR3 length: 14 residues. CDR3 DNA: TGTGCCAGCAGCCCCAGCGGGATGAACACTGAAGCTTTCTTT. This translates into CASSPSGMNTEAFF.

The V and J genes are TRBV6-5 and TRBJ1-5, with TRBD1 matching 10 bases. The CDR3 spans 11 residues. Unmatched junction bases numbered 4, after V lost 5 bases and J lost 15 bases. Germline V CDR1 and CDR2: MNHEY, SVGAGI. This chain's CDR3 is CASSGQGEWHF. Here the CDR3 DNA reads TGTGCCAGCAGTGGACAGGGGGAGTGGCATTTT.

V gene TRBV4-3 combines with J gene TRBJ2-4; D gene uncertain. Trimming pared 1 base from V and 7 bases from J, leaving 11 bases between. Germline CDR1 reads LGHNA; CDR2 reads YSLEER. The CDR3 has 14 residues. The CDR3 DNA sequence: TGCGCCAGCAGCCAAGGGATAAGCGCCAACATTCAGTACTTC. It specifies CASSQGISANIQYF.

This clone was detected once. This chain links TRBV18 with TRBJ1-1; D gene ambiguous. The V gene lost 2 bases and the J gene lost 1 base, with 8 bases spanning the gap. Germline-derived CDR1 and CDR2 are KGHSH and LQKENI. CDR3 length: 14 amino acids. CDR3 amino acids: CASSPLGRNTEAFF. DNA of the CDR3: TGTGCCAGCTCACCATTGGGAAGGAACACTGAAGCTTTCTTT.

The chain has TRBV20-1 and TRBJ1-1; possible D gene TRBD1, 5 bases. V shed 6 bases and J shed 3 bases, with 8 bases lying between them. CDR3 length: 11 amino acids. Germline V gene data show CDR1 as DFQATT and CDR2 as SNEGSKA (reference sequence). The CDR3 DNA reads as TGCAGTGCGACAGAGTACACTGAAGCTTTCTTT. This encodes CSATEYTEAFF.

The chain combines TRBV27 with TRBJ1-3; the D is unclear. The CDR3 runs 18 residues. Germline CDR1 and CDR2: MNHEY and SMNVEV (reference sequence). Trimming took 0 bases from V and 1 from J, leaving 16 bases between them. For the CDR3, the DNA is TGTGCCAGCAGTTTATCTGGGCAGAAGTTTTGGTCTGGAAACACCATATATTTT. This gives the protein CASSLSGQKFWSGNTIYF.

This sequence joins TRBV19 and TRBJ1-5; no firm D call. Germline V CDR1 and CDR2: LNHDA, SQIVND (reference sequence). V was shortened by 3 bases and J by 1 base, with 7 bases between the two germline ends. The CDR3 has 14 amino acids. Here the CDR3 DNA reads TGTGCCAGTAGTATTGGCGTAAGCAATCAGCCCCAGCATTTT. Its protein product is CASSIGVSNQPQHF.

The chain is built from TRBV2 and TRBJ1-1; D call uncertain. This CDR3 is built from 14 residues. Between the trimmed V and J ends, which lost 6 bases and 4 bases, there was a span of 15 bases. Per the germline V gene, CDR1 is SNHLY and CDR2 is FYNNEI. CDR3 residues: CASSAGEAITEAFF. Written as DNA, the CDR3 is TGTGCCAGCAGCGCCGGGGAGGCGATCACTGAAGCTTTCTTT.

The V gene is TRBV27, the J gene TRBJ2-7; D could derive from TRBD1 or TRBD2 (5 bases each). Germline V gene lookup returns CDR1 MNHEY and CDR2 SMNVEV (reference sequence). This CDR3 has 15 amino acids. V was trimmed by 0 bases and J by 4 bases, leaving 13 bases between them. DNA of the CDR3: TGTGCCAGCAGTTTATCCATGTTGGGGGATTACGAGCAGTACTTC. The encoded protein is CASSLSMLGDYEQYF.

V and J are TRBV4-3 and TRBJ2-2, with D possibly being TRBD2 (6 bases). Trimming pared 4 bases from V and 6 bases from J, leaving 18 bases between. Per the germline V gene, CDR1 is LGHNA and CDR2 is YSLEER. The CDR3 extends over 16 amino acids. The CDR3, as DNA: TGCGCCAGCAGCCCTAGATATGCGGGGAAGGCCGGGGAGCTGTTTTTT. This encodes CASSPRYAGKAGELFF.

The chain carries TRBV6-6 and TRBJ2-5, with 9 bases lining up with TRBD1. The J call may be in error: the DNA end matches TRBJ2-7 better. The CDR3 covers 15 residues. Germline V CDR1 and CDR2: MNHNY, SVGAGI (reference sequence). The CDR3 region is CASSYSAGQGYEQYF. CDR3 sequence (DNA): TGTGCCAGCAGTTACTCGGCGGGACAGGGCTACGAGCAGTACTTC.

This clone was seen a single time. The chain carries TRBV7-2 and TRBJ1-5; possibly TRBD1 for D (6 bases). The CDR3 has 17 amino acids. Per germline, CDR1 SGHTA and CDR2 FQGNSA. V was clipped by 3 bases and J by 4 bases, with 19 bases between them. For the CDR3, the DNA is TGTGCCAGCAGCTTTATTCACAGGGTAGATGGGAATCAGCCCCAGCATTTT. Its protein is CASSFIHRVDGNQPQHF.

The rearrangement joins TRBV9 to TRBJ2-1; D is ambiguous. This CDR3 region has 13 residues. Germline loops: CDR1 SGDLS, CDR2 YYNGEE. The V end was cut by 0 bases, the J end by 4 bases, with 5 bases between. As DNA, the CDR3 is TGTGCCAGCAGCGTAGCTTATTACAATGAGCAGTTCTTC. The encoded protein is CASSVAYYNEQFF. The full variable domain, its missing parts supplied by reference TRBV9 and TRBJ2-1, is DSGVTQTPKHLITATGQRVTLRCSPRSGDLSVYWYQQSLDQGLQFLIQYYNGEERAKGNILERFSAQQFPDLHSELNLSSLELGDSALYFCASSVAYYNEQFFGPGTRLTVL.

As to this clone: An end of the junction differs from the germline gene, which may be a read error. The sample contains more than one DNA sequence encoding this CDR3. V is TRBV29-1 and J is TRBJ2-5; no firm D call. The CDR3 totals 14 residues. Looked up from germline, CDR1 is SQVTM and CDR2 is ANQGSEA. The CDR3 coding sequence is TGCAGCGTCGAAGGTGCTGGGGTGGGAGAGACCCAGTACTTC. This encodes CSVEGAGVGETQYF.

The V and J genes are TRBV6-5 and TRBJ1-3; D gene unclear. The germline gives CDR1 MNHEY, CDR2 SVGAGI. This CDR3 has 13 residues. V shed 5 bases and J shed 0 bases, with 5 bases lying between them. The CDR3 region has the DNA TGTGCCAGCAGTCTGAACTCTGGAAACACCATATATTTT. Amino acid sequence: CASSLNSGNTIYF.